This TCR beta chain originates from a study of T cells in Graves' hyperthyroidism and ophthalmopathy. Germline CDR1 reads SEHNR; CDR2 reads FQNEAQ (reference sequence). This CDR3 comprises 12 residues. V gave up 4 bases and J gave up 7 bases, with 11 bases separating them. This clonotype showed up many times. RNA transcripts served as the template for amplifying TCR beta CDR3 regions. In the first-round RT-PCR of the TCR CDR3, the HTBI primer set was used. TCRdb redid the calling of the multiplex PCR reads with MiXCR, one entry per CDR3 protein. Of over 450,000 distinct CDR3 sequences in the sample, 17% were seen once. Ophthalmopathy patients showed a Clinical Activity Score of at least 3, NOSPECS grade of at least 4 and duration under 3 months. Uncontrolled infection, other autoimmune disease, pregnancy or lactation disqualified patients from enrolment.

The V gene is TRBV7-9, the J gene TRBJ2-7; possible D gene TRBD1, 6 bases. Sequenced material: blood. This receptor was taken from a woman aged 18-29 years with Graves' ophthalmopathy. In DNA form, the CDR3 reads TGTGCCAGCAGCTACCAGGGGTGGGAGCAGTACTTC. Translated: CASSYQGWEQYF.